These T cell receptor beta chains were read from a single sample in a study of spatial heterogeneity in lung cancer. TCRdb redid the calling of the 5' RACE reads with MiXCR, one entry per CDR3 protein. Here the sample spans over 85,000 distinct CDR3 sequences, 15% to 20% being singletons. The sequencing here drew on PBMCs, taken at follow-up. The receptors come from a male donor with early-stage non-small cell lung cancer. CDR3s include the opening cysteine and the closing phenylalanine or tryptophan. D genes are given only for firm matches. Part of the rows lack a size; the others show once, few, many or a class for expanded clones.

V gene	D gene	J gene	clone size	CDR3 protein	CDR3 DNA
TRBV4-1	-	TRBJ2-5	-	CASSQDNLVKTQYF	TGCGCCAGCAGCCAAGATAACCTAGTCAAGACCCAGTACTTC
TRBV12-2	-	TRBJ1-1	-	CASRRTRMNTEAFF	TGTGCAAGTCGCAGGACGAGAATGAACACTGAAGCTTTCTTT
TRBV27	-	TRBJ2-3	many	CASSPLTFTDTQYF	TGTGCCAGCAGTCCACTCACATTTACAGATACGCAGTATTTT
TRBV9	-	TRBJ2-5	-	CASSSRRGKETQYF	TGTGCCAGCAGCTCGCGACGGGGTAAAGAGACCCAGTACTTC
TRBV10-1	TRBD2	TRBJ2-7	-	CASSERTSGSFYEQYF	TGCGCCAGCAGTGAGCGGACTAGCGGGAGCTTCTACGAGCAGTACTTC
TRBV14	TRBD1	TRBJ1-4	many	CASSQPGQGLNEKLFF	TGTGCCAGCAGCCAGCCCGGACAGGGTCTTAATGAAAAACTGTTTTTT
TRBV5-1	TRBD2	TRBJ2-1	many	CASSPGTTNEQFF	TGCGCCAGCAGCCCTGGGACTACCAATGAGCAGTTCTTC
TRBV20-1	-	TRBJ1-5	many	CSAGGTRNQPQHF	TGCAGTGCCGGCGGGACACGCAATCAGCCCCAGCATTTT
TRBV15	-	TRBJ2-5	-	CATSRDLQETQYF	TGTGCCACCAGCAGAGATTTACAAGAGACCCAGTACTTC
TRBV6-1	-	TRBJ2-7	few	CASKTPGAIDEQYF	TGTGCCAGCAAAACACCAGGGGCAATCGACGAGCAGTACTTC
TRBV7-9	-	TRBJ1-1	-	CASSLRHMNTEAFF	TGTGCCAGCAGCTTGAGACATATGAACACTGAAGCTTTCTTT
TRBV12-3/TRBV12-4	-	TRBJ1-2	few	CASTLSGTDGYTF	TGTGCCAGCACCCTTTCCGGGACGGATGGCTACACCTTC
TRBV4-1	TRBD1	TRBJ1-2	-	CASSPTRGSNYGYTF	TGCGCCAGCAGCCCCACCAGGGGGTCCAACTATGGCTACACCTTC
TRBV5-1	-	TRBJ1-1	-	CASSLDGSNTEAFF	TGCGCCAGCAGCTTGGACGGGAGCAACACTGAAGCTTTCTTT
TRBV7-8	-	TRBJ2-2	many	CASSTGPYTGELFF	TGTGCCAGCAGCACGGGACCGTACACCGGGGAGCTGTTTTTT
TRBV4-1	TRBD1	TRBJ1-1	few	CASSQDRGEVTEAFF	TGCGCCAGCAGCCAAGACAGGGGGGAGGTAACTGAAGCTTTCTTT
TRBV3-1	TRBD1	TRBJ2-5	few	CASSRRTGQETQYF	TGTGCCAGCAGCCGCCGGACAGGCCAAGAGACCCAGTACTTC
TRBV5-6	-	TRBJ1-2	-	CASSLNSLYGYTF	TGTGCCAGCAGCTTGAACAGCCTCTATGGCTACACCTTC
TRBV5-1	-	TRBJ1-1	few	CASSLGVAGRNTEAFF	TGCGCCAGCAGCTTGGGGGTGGCAGGTAGGAACACTGAAGCTTTCTTT
TRBV24-1	-	TRBJ1-2	-	CATGDTFYGYTF	TGTGCCACCGGAGATACGTTCTATGGCTACACCTTC
TRBV10-3	-	TRBJ1-1	-	CAISSAQGDTEAFF	TGTGCCATCAGTTCGGCACAGGGTGACACTGAAGCTTTCTTT
TRBV3-1	TRBD2	TRBJ2-1	many	CASSPISGGRNNEQFF	TGTGCCAGCAGCCCAATCAGCGGGGGGAGAAACAATGAGCAGTTCTTC
TRBV5-6	-	TRBJ2-2	-	CASSLVAGSGELFF	TGTGCCAGCAGCTTGGTGGCCGGGTCCGGGGAGCTGTTTTTT
TRBV19	-	TRBJ1-5	few	CATSNSHYSNQPQHF	TGTGCCACCTCTAATTCCCATTATAGCAATCAGCCCCAGCATTTT
TRBV30	TRBD1	TRBJ1-5	few	CAWSQGGDQPQHF	TGTGCCTGGAGTCAGGGGGGGGATCAGCCCCAGCATTTT
TRBV4-1	TRBD1	TRBJ1-1	-	CASSLDRDQYTEAFF	TGCGCCAGCAGCCTTGACAGGGATCAGTACACTGAAGCTTTCTTT
TRBV20-1	-	TRBJ1-1	-	CSAWTPNTEAFF	TGCAGTGCGTGGACACCGAACACTGAAGCTTTCTTT
TRBV12-3/TRBV12-4	-	TRBJ2-2	few	CASKGQMNTGELFF	TGTGCCAGCAAAGGACAGATGAACACCGGGGAGCTGTTTTTT
TRBV14	-	TRBJ1-1	many	CASSQKRTGTRNTEAFF	TGTGCCAGCAGCCAAAAGAGGACGGGCACGAGGAACACTGAAGCTTTCTTT
TRBV19	-	TRBJ2-5	many	CASSISVEETQYF	TGTGCCAGTAGTATTTCGGTAGAAGAGACCCAGTACTTC
TRBV30	-	TRBJ1-1	-	CAWRQRMNTEAFF	TGTGCCTGGAGACAGCGCATGAACACTGAAGCTTTCTTT
TRBV5-4	-	TRBJ2-2	-	CASSLPSVGGELFF	TGTGCCAGCAGCTTGCCCAGCGTCGGCGGGGAGCTGTTTTTT
TRBV7-9	-	TRBJ2-7	few	CASSLAGGFLSYEQYF	TGTGCCAGCAGCTTAGCCGGCGGGTTTCTCTCCTACGAGCAGTACTTC
TRBV27	TRBD2	TRBJ2-1	-	CASSSSGPYNEQFF	TGTGCCAGCAGTTCTAGCGGACCCTACAATGAGCAGTTCTTC
TRBV3-1	-	TRBJ2-4	few	CASNQHGVNTQYF	TGTGCCAGCAACCAACACGGGGTAAATACTCAGTACTTC